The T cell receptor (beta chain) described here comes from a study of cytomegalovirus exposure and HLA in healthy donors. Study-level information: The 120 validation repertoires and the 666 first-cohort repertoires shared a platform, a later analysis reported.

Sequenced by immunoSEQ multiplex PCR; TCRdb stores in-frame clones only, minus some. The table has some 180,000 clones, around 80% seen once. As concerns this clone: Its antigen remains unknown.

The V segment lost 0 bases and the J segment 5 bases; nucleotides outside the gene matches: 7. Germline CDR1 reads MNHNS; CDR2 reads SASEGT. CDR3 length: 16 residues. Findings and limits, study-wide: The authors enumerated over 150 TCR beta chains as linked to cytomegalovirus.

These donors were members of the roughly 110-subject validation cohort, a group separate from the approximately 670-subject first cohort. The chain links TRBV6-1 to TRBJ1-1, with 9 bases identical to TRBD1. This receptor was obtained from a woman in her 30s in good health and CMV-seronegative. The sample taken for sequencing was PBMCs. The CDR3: CASSEAQGALSTEAFF. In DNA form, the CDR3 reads TGTGCCAGCAGTGAAGCACAGGGGGCCCTGAGTACTGAAGCTTTCTTT.